This T cell receptor beta chain was profiled in a study of blood T cell repertoires in COVID-19. Allocation to cohorts depended on clinical history reported by the participants. Symptom resolution, clearance, or two negative PCRs marked donors in Cohort 3 as recovered. Under the authors' procedure: Reference gene primer amplification in the assay estimated nucleated cell counts. Sequenced by immunoSEQ multiplex PCR; TCRdb stores in-frame clones only, minus some. Clonal size and the V and J genes are those of that table, whereas D and trimming came from the DNA. The sample carries about 190,000 clones, approximately 84% recorded once. Sequenced: PBMCs or T cells enriched from blood (not recorded which). The sequence was collected from a woman between 25 and 40 years old who had recovered from COVID-19.

CDR3 sequence (DNA): TGTGCCAGCAGTGAGAACCCGGGACTAGCGGGGAGGGAGCAGTTCTTC. This gives the protein CASSENPGLAGREQFF. The chain carries TRBV6-1 and TRBJ2-1; 13 bases align to TRBD2. Germline V lookup: CDR1 MNHNS, CDR2 SASEGT. Losses at the gene ends were 3 bases for V and 10 bases for J; bases not matched to a gene: 9. This CDR3 region has 16 residues.